A single sample gave rise to the 22 T cell receptor beta chains below, sequenced in a study of shared clonotypes between healthy human individuals. Profiling relied on immunoSEQ multiplex PCR, and the TCRdb table lists in-frame clones only, not all of them. The table lists under 600,000 clones, about 96% of them singletons. The specimen was naive CD4+ T cells sorted from blood. Subset in this sample: CD45RA+ positively selected. These receptor sequences come from a woman in her 30s in good health.

V is TRBV5-4 and J is TRBJ2-3; 8 bases fit TRBD2. This CDR3 has 15 residues. The trim removed 4 bases at V and 6 bases at J, leaving 10 bases unmatched. CDR1 SGHNT and CDR2 YYREEE come from the germline V gene (reference sequence). CDR3 in amino acids: CASSTYTSGEDTQYF. The CDR3 DNA reads TGTGCCAGCAGCACCTACACTAGCGGAGAGGATACGCAGTATTTT.

The genes are TRBV6-5 and TRBJ1-2; D uncertain. Trimming stripped 6 bases from V and 2 bases from J, with 13 bases between. The germline V gene encodes CDR1 MNHEY and CDR2 SVGAGI. The CDR3 is 14 amino acids. The CDR3 reads CASRDSLANYGYTF. The DNA for the CDR3 is TGTGCCAGCAGGGATAGCTTGGCCAACTATGGCTACACCTTC.

This sequence joins TRBV28 and TRBJ1-5; D unclear. The CDR3 contains 14 residues. Germline V lookup: CDR1 MDHEN, CDR2 SYDVKM. CDR3 in DNA: TGTGCACTCGAGGGCCGTAATAGCAATCAGCCCCAGCATTTT. Translated: CALEGRNSNQPQHF.

The chain has TRBV25-1 and TRBJ2-3; 13 nucleotides align to TRBD2. Germline V lookup: CDR1 MGHDK, CDR2 SYGVNS. This CDR3 spans 15 amino acids. J gave up 6 bases and V 5 bases, and 5 bases lay outside the gene matches. The CDR3 here is CASSKLAGGPDTQYF. For the CDR3, the DNA is TGTGCCAGCAGTAAACTAGCGGGAGGGCCGGATACGCAGTATTTT.

CDR3 amino acids: CASSSLLTVPETQYF. CDR3 sequence (DNA): TGTGCCAGCAGCTCCCTACTAACTGTCCCAGAGACCCAGTACTTC. The J gene is TRBJ2-5, the V gene TRBV7-6; D remains ambiguous. The CDR3 extends over 15 amino acids. Trimming pared 4 bases from V and 4 bases from J, leaving 16 bases between. Germline values: CDR1 SGHVS, CDR2 FNYEAQ.

The chain carries TRBV5-4 and TRBJ2-2, with D tentatively TRBD2 (6 bases). This CDR3 has 16 residues. The V gene's germline CDR1 is SGHNT and CDR2 YYREEE (reference sequence). Trimming removed 0 bases at V and 6 bases at J, with 15 bases between. The CDR3 DNA reads TGTGCCAGCAGCTTGGGGGGCGGGATAAACGCCGGGGAGCTGTTTTTT. It encodes CASSLGGGINAGELFF.

This sequence joins TRBV2 and TRBJ2-1; 10 bases align to TRBD2. The CDR3 has 16 amino acids. J gave up 1 base and V 3 bases, and 3 bases lay outside the gene matches. CDR1 is SNHLY and CDR2 is FYNNEI in the germline V gene. The CDR3 DNA sequence: TGTGCCAGCAGTGATCTAGCGGGAGTTTCCTACAATGAGCAGTTCTTC. As protein: CASSDLAGVSYNEQFF. The full variable domain, rest sourced from reference TRBV2 and TRBJ2-1, is EPEVTQTPSHQVTQMGQEVILRCVPISNHLYFYWYRQILGQKVEFLVSFYNNEISEKSEIFDDQFSVERPDGSNFTLKIRSTKLEDSAMYFCASSDLAGVSYNEQFFGPGTRLTVL.

V is TRBV7-6 and J is TRBJ1-3, with 9 bases aligning to TRBD1. Losses at the gene ends were 0 bases for V and 12 bases for J; bases not matched to a gene: 12. This CDR3 has 16 residues. Germline-derived CDR1 and CDR2 are SGHVS and FNYEAQ. CDR3 DNA: TGTGCCAGCAGCTTAGCCCCGAACAGGGGGCTAACCCGCATATATTTT. Translation: CASSLAPNRGLTRIYF.

The V and J genes are TRBV10-1 and TRBJ2-7; 9 nucleotides align to TRBD1. The CDR3 sequence is 14 residues long. The junction had 12 bases not matched to a gene; V was cut back by 10 bases and J by 5 bases. Germline lookup yields CDR1 WNHNN and CDR2 SYGVQD (reference sequence). The DNA of the CDR3 is TGCGCCAAGCAGACTGACAGGGGGGGCAACGAGCAGTACTTC. Translation gives CAKQTDRGGNEQYF.

This rearrangement joins TRBV11-1 to TRBJ2-1; D is perhaps TRBD2 (5 bases). V was cut by 5 bases and J by 6 bases, with 14 bases left in between. The CDR3 sequence is 14 residues long. CDR1 is SGHAT and CDR2 is FQDESV in the germline V gene (reference sequence). For the CDR3, the DNA is TGTGCCAGCAGCCCTGTTCGGGGATCCAATGAGCAGTTCTTC. Encoded protein: CASSPVRGSNEQFF.

This clone has more than one count but fewer than ten. The chain recombines TRBV4-2 with TRBJ2-7; D is ambiguous. The V gene's germline CDR1 is LGHNA and CDR2 YNFKEQ. The CDR3 length is 13 residues. V was cut by 0 bases and J by 3 bases, with 6 bases left in between. CDR3 in amino acids: CASSQDYYYEQYF. The CDR3 DNA reads TGTGCCAGCAGCCAAGACTATTACTACGAGCAGTACTTC.

DNA for the CDR3: TGTGCCAGCAGAAAGACAGGGGCAAACACTGAAGCTTTCTTT. This sequence encodes CASRKTGANTEAFF. This chain uses TRBV6-6 with TRBJ1-1, with 8 bases lining up with TRBD1. This CDR3 spans 14 amino acids. Trimming removed 6 bases from V and 2 bases from J; junction bases left unmatched: 5. Germline values: CDR1 MNHNY, CDR2 SVGAGI (reference sequence).

The chain has TRBV2 and TRBJ1-2; D may be TRBD1 (5 bases). CDR3 size: 13 residues. The germline V and J ends were trimmed by 4 bases and 5 bases, with 11 bases remaining between them. Germline CDR1 SNHLY, CDR2 FYNNEI. The CDR3 bases are TGTGCCAGCAGTGTGGGGACCGTGTATGGCTACACCTTC. As protein: CASSVGTVYGYTF.

J is TRBJ2-1 and V is TRBV5-4; 13 nucleotides match TRBD2. Germline V CDR1 and CDR2: SGHNT, YYREEE (reference sequence). The CDR3 runs 15 residues. The trim removed 5 bases at V and 9 bases at J, leaving 8 bases unmatched. CDR3 coding DNA: TGTGCCAGCAGTTGGGGACTAGCGGGGTCAGGTGAGCAGTTCTTC. It is translated as CASSWGLAGSGEQFF.

J is TRBJ1-4 and V is TRBV29-1; weak D call: TRBD1 (5 bases). Trimming pared 6 bases from V and 8 bases from J, leaving 16 bases between. CDR3 size: 13 residues. Per the germline V gene, CDR1 is SQVTM and CDR2 is ANQGSEA. Here the CDR3 DNA reads TGCAGCGTACGAGGGCAGGGTTGGGAAAAACTGTTTTTT. Encoded protein: CSVRGQGWEKLFF.

The V gene is TRBV7-3, the J gene TRBJ2-7; 7 bases map to TRBD1. The CDR3 consists of 14 residues. Germline V lookup: CDR1 SGHTA, CDR2 FQGTGA. The V segment lost 0 bases and the J segment 1 base; nucleotides outside the gene matches: 0. DNA of the CDR3: TGTGCCAGCAGCTTAACGGGACAGTCCTACGAGCAGTACTTC. Amino acid sequence: CASSLTGQSYEQYF.

This rearrangement joins TRBV2 to TRBJ1-5; D is uncertain. Between the trimmed V and J ends, which lost 2 bases and 6 bases, there was a span of 8 bases. The CDR3 extends over 13 amino acids. Germline V gene lookup returns CDR1 SNHLY and CDR2 FYNNEI. The CDR3 nucleotides are TGTGCCAGCAGTGAACAGGAGCTTCAGCCCCAGCATTTT. It yields the protein CASSEQELQPQHF.

This clone was seen only a few times. The CDR3 here is CASAPQRPQPQHF. In DNA form, the CDR3 reads TGTGCCAGCGCACCCCAGAGGCCTCAGCCCCAGCATTTT. The rearrangement links TRBV19 to TRBJ1-5; the D is unclear. CDR3 size: 13 residues. V lost 9 bases and J lost 6, with 15 bases in between. Germline V gene lookup returns CDR1 LNHDA and CDR2 SQIVND (reference sequence).

V is TRBV5-1 and J is TRBJ2-3, with 9 bases identical to TRBD2. CDR3 length equals 15 residues. V lost 3 bases to trimming and J lost 2 bases; unmatched junction nucleotides: 4. Germline CDR1 is SGHRS and CDR2 is YFSETQ. CDR3 residues: CASSWGTSFTDTQYF. CDR3 coding DNA: TGCGCCAGCAGCTGGGGGACTAGCTTCACAGATACGCAGTATTTT. Full variable domain (outside the CDR3, taken from reference TRBV5-1 and TRBJ2-3): KAGVTQTPRYLIKTRGQQVTLSCSPISGHRSVSWYQQTPGQGLQFLFEYFSETQRNKGNFPGRFSGRQFSNSRSEMNVSTLELGDSALYLCASSWGTSFTDTQYFGPGTRLTVL.

The chain couples TRBV28 to TRBJ1-1, with D maybe TRBD1 (5 bases). Deletions cut 3 bases from V and 3 bases from J, with 11 bases between. Germline CDR1 is MDHEN and CDR2 is SYDVKM. The CDR3 covers 14 residues. This chain's CDR3 is CASSFDSTYTEAFF. DNA of the CDR3: TGTGCCAGCAGTTTCGACAGCACCTACACTGAAGCTTTCTTT.

The chain joins TRBV5-4 to TRBJ1-3; no clear D gene. The V end was cut by 4 bases, the J end by 4 bases, with 21 bases between. The CDR3 runs 17 residues. CDR1 is SGHNT, CDR2 YYREEE, per germline (reference sequence). DNA of the CDR3: TGTGCCAGCAGCCGTAGTGGCTTCGGGGAGCAAGGAAACACCATATATTTT. It codes for CASSRSGFGEQGNTIYF.

The chain recombines TRBV28 with TRBJ2-6; D tentatively reads TRBD1 or TRBD2 (7 bases each). Germline assignment: CDR1 MDHEN and CDR2 SYDVKM. Trimming took off 2 bases at V and 1 base at J, with 24 bases between the two ends. The CDR3 loop spans 21 amino acids. CDR3 coding DNA: TGTGCCAGCAGTTTACCGAACCGGGGGAGGGGGCATACGTCTGGGGCCAACGTCCTGACTTTC. This sequence encodes CASSLPNRGRGHTSGANVLTF. The entire variable domain, with the rest obtained from reference TRBV28 and TRBJ2-6, is as follows: DVKVTQSSRYLVKRTGEKVFLECVQDMDHENMFWYRQDPGLGLRLIYFSYDVKMKEKGDIPEGYSVSREKKERFSLILESASTNQTSMYLCASSLPNRGRGHTSGANVLTFGAGSRLTVL.